Listed below are T cell receptor beta chains from one sample, sequenced in a study of blood T cell repertoires in COVID-19. TCRdb keeps only in-frame clones here, not all; method: immunoSEQ multiplex PCR. The data show approximately 170,000 clones, around 78% seen once. Sequencing was carried out using PBMCs or T cells enriched from blood (not recorded which). The source of these receptors is a woman aged 45 to 65 who had recovered from COVID-19. Each CDR3 is given with its conserved first and last residue. The order of the fields is V gene, D gene, clone size, J gene, CDR3 length, CDR3 protein, CDR3 DNA. D genes are given only for firm matches. Size is stated for part of the rows, as once, few or many counts, or as a class when the clone is expanded.

V gene: TRBV6-5
D gene: -
clone size: -
J gene: TRBJ1-1
CDR3 length: 13
CDR3 protein: CASRNSGNTEAFF
CDR3 DNA: TGTGCCAGCAGGAACAGTGGGAACACTGAAGCTTTCTTT

V gene: TRBV5-1
D gene: TRBD2
clone size: -
J gene: TRBJ2-2
CDR3 length: 18
CDR3 protein: CASSLDQRLAGLTGELFF
CDR3 DNA: TGCGCCAGCAGCTTGGACCAAAGACTAGCGGGACTAACCGGGGAGCTGTTTTTT

V gene: TRBV29-1
D gene: TRBD2
clone size: -
J gene: TRBJ2-2
CDR3 length: 13
CDR3 protein: CSALAGDTGELFF
CDR3 DNA: TGCAGCGCTCTAGCGGGGGACACCGGGGAGCTGTTTTTT

V gene: TRBV6-2/TRBV6-3
D gene: TRBD2
clone size: -
J gene: TRBJ2-1
CDR3 length: 15
CDR3 protein: CASSRLAGETSEQFF
CDR3 DNA: TGTGCCAGCAGCCGACTAGCGGGAGAAACGAGTGAGCAGTTCTTC

V gene: TRBV12-3/TRBV12-4
D gene: -
clone size: many
J gene: TRBJ2-3
CDR3 length: 13
CDR3 protein: CASSWTKMDTQYF
CDR3 DNA: TGTGCCAGCAGCTGGACAAAGATGGATACGCAGTATTTT

V gene: TRBV5-6
D gene: TRBD2
clone size: -
J gene: TRBJ2-1
CDR3 length: 15
CDR3 protein: CASSLTSGGHNEQFF
CDR3 DNA: TGTGCCAGCAGCCTGACTAGCGGGGGACACAATGAGCAGTTCTTC

V gene: TRBV7-6
D gene: -
clone size: -
J gene: TRBJ1-4
CDR3 length: 17
CDR3 protein: CASSLEPPRVANEKLFF
CDR3 DNA: TGTGCCAGCAGCTTAGAGCCCCCCAGGGTTGCTAATGAAAAACTGTTTTTT

V gene: TRBV14
D gene: -
clone size: -
J gene: TRBJ2-1
CDR3 length: 12
CDR3 protein: CASSQVTGGQFF
CDR3 DNA: TGTGCCAGCAGCCAAGTAACTGGCGGGCAGTTCTTC

V gene: TRBV7-2
D gene: TRBD2
clone size: -
J gene: TRBJ2-1
CDR3 length: 17
CDR3 protein: CASSLVQLAGGSHEQFF
CDR3 DNA: TGTGCCAGCAGCTTAGTCCAACTAGCGGGAGGGTCCCATGAGCAGTTCTTC

V gene: TRBV19
D gene: -
clone size: -
J gene: TRBJ1-2
CDR3 length: 16
CDR3 protein: CASSIGLQLSGYGYTF
CDR3 DNA: TGTGCCAGTAGTATAGGCCTACAGCTTAGCGGCTATGGCTACACCTTC

V gene: TRBV20-1
D gene: -
clone size: -
J gene: TRBJ2-2
CDR3 length: 16
CDR3 protein: CSASKSGDVNTGELFF
CDR3 DNA: TGCAGTGCTAGTAAGAGCGGAGATGTGAACACCGGGGAGCTGTTTTTT

V gene: TRBV9
D gene: -
clone size: -
J gene: TRBJ2-1
CDR3 length: 15
CDR3 protein: CASSVTGSSYNEQFF
CDR3 DNA: TGTGCCAGCAGCGTGACCGGGAGCTCCTACAATGAGCAGTTCTTC

V gene: TRBV14
D gene: TRBD2
clone size: -
J gene: TRBJ2-3
CDR3 length: 14
CDR3 protein: CASSPGTSGNTQYF
CDR3 DNA: TGTGCCAGCAGCCCCGGGACTAGCGGGAATACGCAGTATTTT

V gene: TRBV7-2
D gene: -
clone size: -
J gene: TRBJ1-3
CDR3 length: 13
CDR3 protein: CASSPQGGNTIYF
CDR3 DNA: TGTGCCAGCAGCCCCCAGGGGGGAAACACCATATATTTT

V gene: TRBV5-6
D gene: TRBD1
clone size: few
J gene: TRBJ1-6
CDR3 length: 14
CDR3 protein: CASSLDRGNSPLHF
CDR3 DNA: TGTGCCAGCAGCTTAGACAGGGGGAATTCACCCCTCCACTTT

V gene: TRBV24-1
D gene: TRBD2
clone size: -
J gene: TRBJ2-1
CDR3 length: 12
CDR3 protein: CATGRERGEQFF
CDR3 DNA: TGTGCCACCGGCCGGGAGCGGGGTGAGCAGTTCTTC

V gene: TRBV27
D gene: -
clone size: -
J gene: TRBJ1-2
CDR3 length: 14
CDR3 protein: CASRPLDRNYGYTF
CDR3 DNA: TGTGCCAGCCGACCCCTGGACAGAAACTATGGCTACACCTTC

V gene: TRBV3-1/TRBV3-2
D gene: -
clone size: -
J gene: TRBJ2-5
CDR3 length: 13
CDR3 protein: CASSQTGGSTQYF
CDR3 DNA: TGTGCCAGCAGCCAGACAGGTGGATCGACCCAGTACTTC

V gene: TRBV11-2
D gene: -
clone size: -
J gene: TRBJ2-1
CDR3 length: 13
CDR3 protein: CASSLAQGNEQFF
CDR3 DNA: TGTGCCAGCAGCCTCGCGCAGGGGAATGAGCAGTTCTTC

V gene: TRBV9
D gene: TRBD1
clone size: -
J gene: TRBJ1-6
CDR3 length: 16
CDR3 protein: CASSVGTGGYHSPLHF
CDR3 DNA: TGTGCCAGCAGCGTTGGGACAGGGGGTTATCATTCACCCCTCCACTTT

V gene: TRBV9
D gene: -
clone size: -
J gene: TRBJ2-6
CDR3 length: 14
CDR3 protein: CASRQSSGANVLTF
CDR3 DNA: TGTGCCAGCAGACAAAGCTCTGGGGCCAACGTCCTGACTTTC

V gene: TRBV7-2
D gene: TRBD2
clone size: -
J gene: TRBJ2-2
CDR3 length: 17
CDR3 protein: CASSTTGVAGASGELFF
CDR3 DNA: TGTGCCAGCAGCACCACTGGGGTTGCGGGAGCTTCCGGGGAGCTGTTTTTT

V gene: TRBV5-1
D gene: -
clone size: -
J gene: TRBJ2-1
CDR3 length: 15
CDR3 protein: CASSLSASDHNEQFF
CDR3 DNA: TGCGCCAGCAGCTTGTCGGCTAGCGATCACAATGAGCAGTTCTTC

V gene: TRBV7-9
D gene: -
clone size: -
J gene: TRBJ1-1
CDR3 length: 13
CDR3 protein: CASSPGTSTEAFF
CDR3 DNA: TGTGCCAGCAGCCCCGGGACATCCACTGAAGCTTTCTTT

V gene: TRBV5-8
D gene: TRBD1
clone size: -
J gene: TRBJ1-6
CDR3 length: 15
CDR3 protein: CASSLGTGGNSPLHF
CDR3 DNA: TGTGCCAGCAGTTTGGGGACAGGGGGGAATTCACCCCTCCACTTT

V gene: TRBV6-1
D gene: TRBD1
clone size: -
J gene: TRBJ1-3
CDR3 length: 16
CDR3 protein: CASREPGQGDGNTIYF
CDR3 DNA: TGTGCCAGCAGGGAACCGGGACAGGGGGACGGAAACACCATATATTTT

V gene: TRBV7-2
D gene: TRBD1
clone size: once
J gene: TRBJ2-3
CDR3 length: 14
CDR3 protein: CASSLVKGADTQYF
CDR3 DNA: TGTGCCAGCAGCTTAGTGAAGGGGGCTGATACGCAGTATTTT

V gene: TRBV9
D gene: TRBD1
clone size: -
J gene: TRBJ1-1
CDR3 length: 11
CDR3 protein: CASSPGTGAFF
CDR3 DNA: TGTGCCAGCAGCCCCGGGACAGGTGCTTTCTTT

V gene: TRBV10-3
D gene: -
clone size: -
J gene: TRBJ1-1
CDR3 length: 17
CDR3 protein: CAIRVFSPSGIASEAFF
CDR3 DNA: TGTGCCATCAGAGTCTTCTCCCCCTCCGGGATAGCGTCTGAAGCTTTCTTT

V gene: TRBV7-9
D gene: -
clone size: -
J gene: TRBJ1-6
CDR3 length: 18
CDR3 protein: CASRLTTGKFSYNSPLHF
CDR3 DNA: TGTGCCAGCAGACTTACCACAGGGAAATTCTCCTATAATTCACCCCTCCACTTT

V gene: TRBV7-8
D gene: TRBD2
clone size: -
J gene: TRBJ2-3
CDR3 length: 15
CDR3 protein: CASSFGTSGTYTQYF
CDR3 DNA: TGTGCCAGCAGCTTTGGGACTAGCGGAACCTATACGCAGTATTTT

V gene: TRBV7-2
D gene: TRBD2
clone size: -
J gene: TRBJ2-5
CDR3 length: 16
CDR3 protein: CASSSGLAGGRETQYF
CDR3 DNA: TGTGCCAGCAGCTCCGGACTAGCGGGGGGGCGAGAGACCCAGTACTTC

V gene: TRBV9
D gene: TRBD2
clone size: -
J gene: TRBJ2-3
CDR3 length: 14
CDR3 protein: CASSNGLAGVTQYF
CDR3 DNA: TGTGCCAGCAGCAACGGACTAGCGGGGGTTACGCAGTATTTT

V gene: TRBV7-2
D gene: TRBD1
clone size: -
J gene: TRBJ1-2
CDR3 length: 14
CDR3 protein: CASSSGPNRGGYTF
CDR3 DNA: TGTGCCAGCAGCTCCGGACCCAACAGGGGAGGCTACACCTTC

V gene: TRBV29-1
D gene: TRBD1
clone size: -
J gene: TRBJ1-2
CDR3 length: 14
CDR3 protein: CSVEGGQGAFGYTF
CDR3 DNA: TGCAGCGTTGAAGGGGGTCAGGGGGCGTTTGGCTACACCTTC

V gene: TRBV28
D gene: -
clone size: few
J gene: TRBJ2-1
CDR3 length: 12
CDR3 protein: CASSYEYNEQFF
CDR3 DNA: TGTGCCAGCAGTTACGAGTACAATGAGCAGTTCTTC

V gene: TRBV9
D gene: -
clone size: -
J gene: TRBJ1-3
CDR3 length: 17
CDR3 protein: CASSFESREGSGNTIYF
CDR3 DNA: TGTGCCAGCAGCTTCGAAAGCAGGGAGGGGAGTGGAAACACCATATATTTT

V gene: TRBV12-3/TRBV12-4
D gene: -
clone size: once
J gene: TRBJ1-4
CDR3 length: 13
CDR3 protein: CASSLGGFEKLFF
CDR3 DNA: TGTGCCAGCAGTTTAGGAGGGTTTGAAAAACTGTTTTTT

V gene: TRBV19
D gene: TRBD2
clone size: -
J gene: TRBJ2-5
CDR3 length: 16
CDR3 protein: CASSPRLAGWVETQYF
CDR3 DNA: TGTGCCAGTAGTCCACGGCTAGCGGGCTGGGTAGAGACCCAGTACTTC

V gene: TRBV11-2
D gene: -
clone size: -
J gene: TRBJ1-3
CDR3 length: 14
CDR3 protein: CASSSQDKRNTIYF
CDR3 DNA: TGTGCCAGCAGCTCGCAGGACAAACGAAACACCATATATTTT

V gene: TRBV5-1
D gene: TRBD2
clone size: -
J gene: TRBJ2-1
CDR3 length: 15
CDR3 protein: CASSSGGGSFYEQFF
CDR3 DNA: TGCGCCAGCAGCTCAGGTGGCGGGAGTTTCTATGAGCAGTTCTTC

V gene: TRBV7-8
D gene: -
clone size: -
J gene: TRBJ2-2
CDR3 length: 13
CDR3 protein: CASSPYTTGELFF
CDR3 DNA: TGTGCCAGCAGCCCCTATACCACCGGGGAGCTGTTTTTT

V gene: TRBV18
D gene: TRBD1
clone size: few
J gene: TRBJ1-5
CDR3 length: 18
CDR3 protein: CASSPISSGGGVYQPQHF
CDR3 DNA: TGTGCCAGCTCACCAATTAGCTCTGGAGGGGGCGTCTACCAGCCCCAGCATTTT

V gene: TRBV7-2
D gene: -
clone size: -
J gene: TRBJ2-3
CDR3 length: 16
CDR3 protein: CASSLGSGVGTDTQYF
CDR3 DNA: TGTGCCAGCAGCTTAGGATCGGGGGTGGGCACAGATACGCAGTATTTT

V gene: TRBV6-5
D gene: -
clone size: -
J gene: TRBJ2-3
CDR3 length: 13
CDR3 protein: CASKETGPDTQYF
CDR3 DNA: TGTGCCAGCAAAGAAACAGGGCCAGATACGCAGTATTTT

V gene: TRBV7-3
D gene: -
clone size: -
J gene: TRBJ2-1
CDR3 length: 15
CDR3 protein: CASSASGGAGYEQFF
CDR3 DNA: TGTGCCAGCAGCGCTTCGGGTGGGGCGGGGTATGAGCAGTTCTTC

V gene: TRBV11-2
D gene: -
clone size: -
J gene: TRBJ1-4
CDR3 length: 16
CDR3 protein: CASSLDPGQLAEKLFF
CDR3 DNA: TGTGCCAGCAGCTTAGATCCGGGACAACTCGCAGAAAAACTGTTTTTT

V gene: TRBV7-6
D gene: -
clone size: -
J gene: TRBJ1-4
CDR3 length: 15
CDR3 protein: CASSLILGAGEKLFF
CDR3 DNA: TGTGCCAGCAGCTTAATCCTGGGGGCCGGCGAAAAACTGTTTTTT

V gene: TRBV5-1
D gene: -
clone size: -
J gene: TRBJ1-4
CDR3 length: 16
CDR3 protein: CASSLPDQGYNEKLFF
CDR3 DNA: TGCGCCAGCAGTTTACCAGATCAGGGGTACAATGAAAAACTGTTTTTT

V gene: TRBV30
D gene: -
clone size: -
J gene: TRBJ1-2
CDR3 length: 11
CDR3 protein: CASTGTYGYTF
CDR3 DNA: TGTGCCTCCACAGGGACCTATGGCTACACCTTC

V gene: TRBV12-3/TRBV12-4
D gene: -
clone size: -
J gene: TRBJ1-2
CDR3 length: 13
CDR3 protein: CASSRTAEYGYTF
CDR3 DNA: TGTGCCAGCAGCCGGACAGCCGAGTATGGCTACACCTTC